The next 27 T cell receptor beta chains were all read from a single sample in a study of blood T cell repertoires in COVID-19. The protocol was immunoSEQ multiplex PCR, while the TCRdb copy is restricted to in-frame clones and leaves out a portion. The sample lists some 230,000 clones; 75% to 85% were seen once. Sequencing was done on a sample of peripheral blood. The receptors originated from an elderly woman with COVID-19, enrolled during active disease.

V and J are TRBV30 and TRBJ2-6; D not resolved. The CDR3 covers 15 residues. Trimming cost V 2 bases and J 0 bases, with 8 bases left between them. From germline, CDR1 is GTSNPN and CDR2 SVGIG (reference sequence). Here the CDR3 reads CAWSPDNSGANVLTF. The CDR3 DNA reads TGTGCCTGGAGTCCCGACAACTCTGGGGCCAACGTCCTGACTTTC.

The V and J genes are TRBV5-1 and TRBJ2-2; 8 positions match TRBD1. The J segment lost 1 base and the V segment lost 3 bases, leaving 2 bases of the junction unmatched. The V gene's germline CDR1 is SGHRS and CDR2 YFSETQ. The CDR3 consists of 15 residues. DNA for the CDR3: TGCGCCAGCAGCTCAGGGACAGGGAACACCGGGGAGCTGTTTTTT. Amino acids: CASSSGTGNTGELFF.

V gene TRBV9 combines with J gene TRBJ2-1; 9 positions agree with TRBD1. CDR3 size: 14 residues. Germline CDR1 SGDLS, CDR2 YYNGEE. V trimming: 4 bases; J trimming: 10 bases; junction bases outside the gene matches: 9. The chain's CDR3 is CASSPRDRAGEQFF. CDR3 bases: TGTGCCAGCAGCCCAAGGGACAGGGCTGGGGAGCAGTTCTTC.

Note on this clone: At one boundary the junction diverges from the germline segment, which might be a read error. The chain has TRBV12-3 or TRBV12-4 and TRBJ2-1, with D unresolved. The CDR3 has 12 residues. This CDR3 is CASSLFLGLKVF. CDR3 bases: TGTGCCAGCAGTCTCTTCCTAGGCCTCAAGGTCTTC.

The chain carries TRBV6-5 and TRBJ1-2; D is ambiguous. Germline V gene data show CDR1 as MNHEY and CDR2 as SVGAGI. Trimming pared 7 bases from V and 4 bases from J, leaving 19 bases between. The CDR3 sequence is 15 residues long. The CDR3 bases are TGTGCCAGCACCGGTTCCCACACGACACCCTATGGCTACACCTTC. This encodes CASTGSHTTPYGYTF.

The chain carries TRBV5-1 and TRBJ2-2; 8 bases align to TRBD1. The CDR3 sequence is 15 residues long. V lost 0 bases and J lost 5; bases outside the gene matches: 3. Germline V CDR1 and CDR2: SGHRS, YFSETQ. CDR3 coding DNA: TGCGCCAGCAGCTTGGGGACAGGGATGACCGGGGAGCTGTTTTTT. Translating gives CASSLGTGMTGELFF.

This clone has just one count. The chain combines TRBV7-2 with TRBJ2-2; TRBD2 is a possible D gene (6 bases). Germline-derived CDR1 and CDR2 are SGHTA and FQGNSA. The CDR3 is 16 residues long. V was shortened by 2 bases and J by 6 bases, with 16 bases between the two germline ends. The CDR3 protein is CASSLRAGWRAGELFF. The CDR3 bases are TGTGCCAGCAGCTTAAGAGCGGGTTGGAGGGCCGGGGAGCTGTTTTTT. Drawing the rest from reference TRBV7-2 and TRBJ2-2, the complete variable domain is GAGVSQSPSNKVTEKGKDVELRCDPISGHTALYWYRQSLGQGLEFLIYFQGNSAPDKSGLPSDRFSAERTGGSVSTLTIQRTQQEDSAVYLCASSLRAGWRAGELFFGEGSRLTVL.

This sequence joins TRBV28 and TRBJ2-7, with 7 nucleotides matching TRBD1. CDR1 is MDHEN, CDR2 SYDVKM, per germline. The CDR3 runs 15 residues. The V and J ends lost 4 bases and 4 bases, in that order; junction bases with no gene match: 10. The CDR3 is CASSSPGTAIYEQYF. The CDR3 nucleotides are TGTGCCAGCAGTTCGCCCGGGACAGCTATTTACGAGCAGTACTTC.

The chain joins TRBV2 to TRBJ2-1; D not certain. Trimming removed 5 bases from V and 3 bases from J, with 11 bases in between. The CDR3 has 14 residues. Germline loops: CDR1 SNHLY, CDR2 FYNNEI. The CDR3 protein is CASSSRGHYNEQFF. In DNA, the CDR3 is TGTGCCAGCAGTTCCCGTGGCCACTACAATGAGCAGTTCTTC.

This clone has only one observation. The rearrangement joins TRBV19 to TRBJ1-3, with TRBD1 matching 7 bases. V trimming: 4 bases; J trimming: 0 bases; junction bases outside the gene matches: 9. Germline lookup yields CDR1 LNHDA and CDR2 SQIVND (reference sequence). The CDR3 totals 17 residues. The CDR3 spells CASSTLQGKGSGNTIYF. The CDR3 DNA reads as TGTGCCAGTAGTACGCTACAGGGGAAGGGCTCTGGAAACACCATATATTTT.

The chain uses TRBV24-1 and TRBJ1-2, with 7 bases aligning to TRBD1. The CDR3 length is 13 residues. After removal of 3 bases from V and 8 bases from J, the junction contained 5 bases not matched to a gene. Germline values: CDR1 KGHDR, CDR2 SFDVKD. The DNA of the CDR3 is TGTGCCACCAGTGATAAAACAGGGGACGGCTACACCTTC. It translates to CATSDKTGDGYTF.

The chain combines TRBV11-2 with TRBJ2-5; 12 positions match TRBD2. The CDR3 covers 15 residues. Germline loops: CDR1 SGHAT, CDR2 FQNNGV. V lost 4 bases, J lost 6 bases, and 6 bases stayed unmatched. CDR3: CASSSLAGGPQTQYF. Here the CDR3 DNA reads TGTGCCAGCAGCTCTCTAGCGGGGGGGCCCCAGACCCAGTACTTC. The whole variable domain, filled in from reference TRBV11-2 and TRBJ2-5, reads EAGVAQSPRYKIIEKRQSVAFWCNPISGHATLYWYQQILGQGPKLLIQFQNNGVVDDSQLPKDRFSAERLKGVDSTLKIQPAKLEDSAVYLCASSSLAGGPQTQYFGPGTRLLVL.

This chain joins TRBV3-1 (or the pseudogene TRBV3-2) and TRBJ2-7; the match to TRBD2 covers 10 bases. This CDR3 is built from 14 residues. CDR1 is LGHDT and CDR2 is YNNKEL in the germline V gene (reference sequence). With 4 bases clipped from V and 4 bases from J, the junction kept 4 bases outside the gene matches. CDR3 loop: CASSRSGGRYEQYF. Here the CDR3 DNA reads TGTGCCAGCAGCCGTAGCGGGGGGCGGTACGAGCAGTACTTC.

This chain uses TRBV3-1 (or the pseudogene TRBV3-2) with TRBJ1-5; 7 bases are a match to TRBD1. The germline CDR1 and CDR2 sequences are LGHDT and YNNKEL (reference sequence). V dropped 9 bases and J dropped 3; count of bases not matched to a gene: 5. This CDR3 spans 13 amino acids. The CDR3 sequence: CARIDRDNQPQHF. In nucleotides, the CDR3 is TGTGCCAGAATAGACAGGGACAATCAGCCCCAGCATTTT.

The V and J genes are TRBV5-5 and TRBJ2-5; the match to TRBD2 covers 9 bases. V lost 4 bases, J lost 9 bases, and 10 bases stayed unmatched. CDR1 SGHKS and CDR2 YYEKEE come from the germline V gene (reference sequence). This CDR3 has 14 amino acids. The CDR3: CASSLASGVAAQYF. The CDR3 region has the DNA TGTGCCAGCAGCCTCGCTAGCGGGGTCGCGGCCCAGTACTTC.

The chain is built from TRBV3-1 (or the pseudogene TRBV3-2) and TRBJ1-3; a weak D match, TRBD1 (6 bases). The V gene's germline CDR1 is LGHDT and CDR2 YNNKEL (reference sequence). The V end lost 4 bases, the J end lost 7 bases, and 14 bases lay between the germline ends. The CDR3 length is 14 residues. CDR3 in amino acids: CASSPGVRWNTIYF. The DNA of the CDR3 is TGTGCCAGCAGCCCAGGGGTCCGGTGGAACACCATATATTTT.

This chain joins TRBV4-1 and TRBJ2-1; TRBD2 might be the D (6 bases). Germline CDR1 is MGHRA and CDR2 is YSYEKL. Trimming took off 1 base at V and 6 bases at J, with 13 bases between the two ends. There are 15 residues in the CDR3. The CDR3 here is CASSQGGGAGNEQFF. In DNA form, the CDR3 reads TGCGCCAGCAGCCAAGGAGGAGGGGCAGGCAATGAGCAGTTCTTC.

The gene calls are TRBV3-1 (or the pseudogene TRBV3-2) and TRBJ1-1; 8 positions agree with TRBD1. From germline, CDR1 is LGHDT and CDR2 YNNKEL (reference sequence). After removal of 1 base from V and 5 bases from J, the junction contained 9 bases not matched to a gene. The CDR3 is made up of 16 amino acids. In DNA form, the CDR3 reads TGTGCCAGCAGCCAAGCAACATGGACAGGGCGGACTGAAGCTTTCTTT. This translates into CASSQATWTGRTEAFF.

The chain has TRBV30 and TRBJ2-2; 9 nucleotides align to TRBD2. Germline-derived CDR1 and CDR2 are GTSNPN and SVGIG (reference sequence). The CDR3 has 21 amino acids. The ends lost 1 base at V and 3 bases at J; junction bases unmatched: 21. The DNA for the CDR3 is TGTGCCTGGAGTGGCGGACAGCTAAGGAAGGGCGGGAGGGCCGACACCGGGGAGCTGTTTTTT. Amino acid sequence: CAWSGGQLRKGGRADTGELFF.

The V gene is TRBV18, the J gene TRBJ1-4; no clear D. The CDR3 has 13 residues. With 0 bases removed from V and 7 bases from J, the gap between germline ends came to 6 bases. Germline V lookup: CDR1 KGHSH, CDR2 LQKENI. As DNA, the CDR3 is TGTGCCAGCTCACCACCCCCGGGTGAAAAACTGTTTTTT. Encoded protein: CASSPPPGEKLFF.

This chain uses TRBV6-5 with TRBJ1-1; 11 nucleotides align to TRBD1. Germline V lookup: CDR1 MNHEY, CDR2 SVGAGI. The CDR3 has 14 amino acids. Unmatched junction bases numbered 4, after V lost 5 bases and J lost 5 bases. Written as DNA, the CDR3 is TGTGCCAGCAGTCGGACAGGGGGCGTTACTGAAGCTTTCTTT. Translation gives CASSRTGGVTEAFF.

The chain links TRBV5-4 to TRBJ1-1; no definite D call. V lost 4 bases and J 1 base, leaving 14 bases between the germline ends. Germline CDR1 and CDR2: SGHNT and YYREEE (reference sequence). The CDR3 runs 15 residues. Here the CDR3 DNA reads TGTGCCAGCAGCCCTGTCGCTTCGGGGAACACTGAAGCTTTCTTT. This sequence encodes CASSPVASGNTEAFF.

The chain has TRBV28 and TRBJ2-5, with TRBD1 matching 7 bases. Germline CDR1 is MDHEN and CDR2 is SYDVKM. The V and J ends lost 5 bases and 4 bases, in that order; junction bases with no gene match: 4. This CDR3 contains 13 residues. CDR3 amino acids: CASSQQGRETQYF. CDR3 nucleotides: TGTGCCAGCAGTCAACAGGGGAGAGAGACCCAGTACTTC.

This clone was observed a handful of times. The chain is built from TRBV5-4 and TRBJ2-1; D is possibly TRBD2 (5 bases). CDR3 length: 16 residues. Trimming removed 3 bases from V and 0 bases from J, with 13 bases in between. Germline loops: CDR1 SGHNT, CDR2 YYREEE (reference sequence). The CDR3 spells CASSWGAASSYNEQFF. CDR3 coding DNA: TGTGCCAGCAGCTGGGGAGCGGCCAGCTCCTACAATGAGCAGTTCTTC.

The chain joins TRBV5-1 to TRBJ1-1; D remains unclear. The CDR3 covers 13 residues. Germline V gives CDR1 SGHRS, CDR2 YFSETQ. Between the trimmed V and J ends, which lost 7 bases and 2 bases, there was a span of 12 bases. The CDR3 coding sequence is TGCGCCAGCGCCAGAGGGAGAAACACTGAAGCTTTCTTT. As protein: CASARGRNTEAFF.

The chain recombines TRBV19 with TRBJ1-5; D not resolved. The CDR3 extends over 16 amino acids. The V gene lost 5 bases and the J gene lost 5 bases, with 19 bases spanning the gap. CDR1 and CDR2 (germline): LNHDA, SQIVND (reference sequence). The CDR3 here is CASSAYKVGRDQPQHF. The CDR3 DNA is TGTGCCAGTAGTGCCTACAAGGTGGGTCGGGATCAGCCCCAGCATTTT.

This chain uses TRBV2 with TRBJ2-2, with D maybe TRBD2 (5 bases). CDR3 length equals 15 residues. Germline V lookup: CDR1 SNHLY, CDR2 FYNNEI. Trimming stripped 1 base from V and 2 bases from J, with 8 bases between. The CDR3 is CASSEGRLNTGELFF. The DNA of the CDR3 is TGTGCCAGCAGTGAAGGGAGGCTCAACACCGGGGAGCTGTTTTTT.